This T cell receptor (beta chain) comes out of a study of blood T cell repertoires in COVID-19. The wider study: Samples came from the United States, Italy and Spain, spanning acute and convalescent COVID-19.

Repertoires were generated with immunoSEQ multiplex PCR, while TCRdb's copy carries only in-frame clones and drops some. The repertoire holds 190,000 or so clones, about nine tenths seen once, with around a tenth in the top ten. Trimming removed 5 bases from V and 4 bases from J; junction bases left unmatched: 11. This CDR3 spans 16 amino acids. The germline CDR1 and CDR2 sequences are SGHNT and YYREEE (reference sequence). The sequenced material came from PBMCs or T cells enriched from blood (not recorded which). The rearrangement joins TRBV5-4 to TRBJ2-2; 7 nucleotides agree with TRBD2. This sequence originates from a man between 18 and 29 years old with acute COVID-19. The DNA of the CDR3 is TGTGCCAGCAGTCTCCTAGCGGCAACAACCACCGGGGAGCTGTTTTTT. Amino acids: CASSLLAATTTGELFF.